This TCR beta chain was profiled in a study of cytotoxic CD8 clonotypes in ibrutinib-treated CLL listed by TCRdb under 2021. The study in broad terms: The cohort included some 14 treatment-naive and about a dozen relapsed/refractory patients; around 17 were IGHV unmutated. Response samples were taken after a median of 12 months on treatment, ranging from about 6 to 36 months. Responses were partial in around 25 patients and complete in 2; after median about 63 months follow-up, about 15 stayed in remission and approximately twelve progressed. Every sample from remission and from progressive disease was obtained while the patients were still on ibrutinib. Samples averaged 255,043 productive templates and some 96,000 productive rearrangements. Of the approximately 90 participants in the trial, about 25 had longitudinal samples available. Cryopreserved peripheral blood mononuclear cells were obtained prior to treatment, at the time of response, and at either disease progression or sustained remission.

Concerning this clone itself: It has no known antigen specificity. Base quality data are lacking; no much larger clone is found one base away.

On a MiSeq, deep resolution sequencing aimed for a depth between 1 in 1 million and 1 in 200,000 T cells, with each clonotype covered approximately 9.2x on average. The immunoSEQ hsTCRB Kit was used to generate the TCR beta libraries. Under the source paper's analysis protocol: ImmunoSEQ Data Assistant and ImmunoSEQ Analyzer were used for data analysis, and V, D and J genes were assigned according to IMGT definitions. Clonality, which ranges from 0 to 1, was calculated by subtracting the normalized Shannon entropy of productive rearrangement frequencies from one. Public clonotype analysis was restricted to overrepresented clonotypes comprising at least 0.05% of each patient's repertoire. Approximately 14 age-matched healthy donor repertoires from immuneACCESS were used as controls for clonality. The table was pulled from immuneACCESS by TCRdb, which kept in-frame rearrangements only. Such tables lose some clones; where checked, under half of the loss comes from unresolved V genes, and the rest has no known cause. Clone size and V and J calls were adopted from that table, with D and trimming inferred from the DNA. The sample includes approximately 320,000 clones, with about 61% observed a single time. The top ten clonotypes cover around 6.6% of the sample.

Roughly 2.2 micrograms of genomic DNA were extracted from cryopreserved PBMCs for TCR beta library preparation. Longitudinal blood samples from CLL patients receiving ibrutinib monotherapy were subjected to high-throughput TCR beta sequencing. The patients took part in an open-label, single-center phase 2 trial of ibrutinib monotherapy. From the germline V gene, CDR1 is SGHTA and CDR2 is FQGTGA. V is cut back by 5 bases and J by 8 bases, with 7 bases in the junction unmatched. The CDR3 runs 15 residues from the cysteine to the phenylalanine. Only the CDR3 DNA is retained, 45 bases long and in frame from the first base. What the study reported, not specific to this receptor: Public clonotypes were rare and either contracted or stayed stable during treatment, and the rise in clonality at ibrutinib response reflected the expansion of private clonotypes. Sampling times were not matched between sustained-remission and progressing patients, and lymph node repertoires were not studied. Clonality increased at ibrutinib response, stayed stable in sustained remission, and fell back toward baseline at progression. At baseline, clonality was higher than in age-matched healthy donors and showed a strong correlation with circulating CD8+ T-cell counts.

This clonotype was sampled from a human donor with chronic lymphocytic leukemia. This chain is built from TRBV7-3 and TRBJ2-1, and TRBD2 aligns with 12 junction nucleotides. The sample here was PBMCs, taken after 36 months of ibrutinib treatment. DNA sequence: TGTGCCAGCAGCCTGACTAGCGGGAGTAGTTATGAGCAGTTCTTC. Its translation reads: CASSLTSGSSYEQFF.